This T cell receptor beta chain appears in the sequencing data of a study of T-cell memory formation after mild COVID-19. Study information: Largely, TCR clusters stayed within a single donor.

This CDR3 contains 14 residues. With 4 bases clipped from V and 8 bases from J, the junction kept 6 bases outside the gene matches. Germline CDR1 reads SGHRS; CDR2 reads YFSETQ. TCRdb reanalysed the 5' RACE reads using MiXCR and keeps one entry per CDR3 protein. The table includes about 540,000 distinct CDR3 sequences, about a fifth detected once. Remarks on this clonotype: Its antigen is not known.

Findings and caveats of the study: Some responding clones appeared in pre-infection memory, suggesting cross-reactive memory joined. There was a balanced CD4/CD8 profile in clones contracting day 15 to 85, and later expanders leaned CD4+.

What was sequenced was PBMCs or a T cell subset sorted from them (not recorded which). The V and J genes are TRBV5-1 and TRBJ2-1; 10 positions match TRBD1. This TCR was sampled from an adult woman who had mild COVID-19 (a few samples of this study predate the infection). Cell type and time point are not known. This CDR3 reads CASSLGQGSDEQFF. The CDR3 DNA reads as TGCGCCAGCAGCCTGGGACAGGGGAGTGATGAGCAGTTCTTC.